This T cell receptor (beta chain) was sequenced in a study of blood T cell repertoires in COVID-19. Turning to the study itself: Specimens from acute and convalescent COVID-19 originated in the United States, Italy and Spain. T cells, B-cell-depleted T cells, or PBMCs supplied cDNA or gDNA.

The authors' processing: Counts of nucleated cells, estimated from reference gene primer amplification, were obtained. Generated by immunoSEQ multiplex PCR, the TCRdb table keeps only in-frame clones and is missing some. V, J and clone size are those of that table, while D and trimming were read from the DNA. The sample consists of fewer than 90,000 clones, around nine tenths of them appearing once. This clone was recorded once. The CDR3 sequence is 14 residues long. CDR1 is SNHLY and CDR2 is FYNNEI in the germline V gene. Trimming took off 8 bases at V and 5 bases at J, with 16 bases between the two ends.

The receptor was derived from a man aged 50 to 60 with active or convalescent COVID-19. This chain links TRBV2 with TRBJ1-5; D is unresolved. The specimen was peripheral blood. CDR3 sequence reads: CASRQGGRYQPQHF. DNA of the CDR3: TGTGCCAGCCGACAAGGAGGGAGGTATCAGCCCCAGCATTTT.